The following is a T cell receptor (beta chain) sequence with its context. Its specificity is not known. The data originate from a study of blood T cells in healthy people across ages. Findings and limits, study-wide: Researchers report that TCR beta diversity correlated strongly with naive T cell percentage.

Primers used in a second PCR of about 6 to 12 cycles were a sample-barcoded 5' primer and a J-beta primer mix. Using its own MiXCR run on the 5' RACE reads, TCRdb lists one record per CDR3 protein. Found here are hundreds of thousands of distinct CDR3 sequences, approximately 55% of them singletons; the top ten hold roughly 40%. This TCR derives from a man aged 80 or over in good health. Input material: blood.

CDR3 sequence: CASSPPGVSSNEQFF. DNA for the CDR3: TGCGCCAGCAGCCCGCCGGGGGTTAGTAGCAATGAGCAGTTCTTC. This chain connects TRBV5-1 to TRBJ2-1; D is possibly TRBD2 (6 bases). This CDR3 has 15 amino acids. Germline V gives CDR1 SGHRS, CDR2 YFSETQ. V lost 4 bases to trimming and J lost 6 bases, with 17 bases between them.